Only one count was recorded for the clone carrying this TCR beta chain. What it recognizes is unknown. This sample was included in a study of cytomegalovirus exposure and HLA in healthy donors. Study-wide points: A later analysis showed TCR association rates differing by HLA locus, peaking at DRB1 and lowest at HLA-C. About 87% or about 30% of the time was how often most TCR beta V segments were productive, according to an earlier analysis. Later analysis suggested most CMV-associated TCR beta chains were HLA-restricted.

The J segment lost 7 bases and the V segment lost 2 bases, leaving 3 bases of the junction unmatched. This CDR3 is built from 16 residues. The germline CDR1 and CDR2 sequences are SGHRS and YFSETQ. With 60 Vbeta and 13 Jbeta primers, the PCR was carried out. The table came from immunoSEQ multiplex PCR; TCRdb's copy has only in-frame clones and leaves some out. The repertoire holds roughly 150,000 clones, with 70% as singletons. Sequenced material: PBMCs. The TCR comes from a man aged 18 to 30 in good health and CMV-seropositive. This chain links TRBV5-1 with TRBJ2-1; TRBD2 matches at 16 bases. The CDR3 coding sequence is TGCGCCAGCAGCTTCGGGACTAGCGGGGGGGTTAATGAGCAGTTCTTC. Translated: CASSFGTSGGVNEQFF. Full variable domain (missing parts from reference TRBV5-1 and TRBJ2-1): KAGVTQTPRYLIKTRGQQVTLSCSPISGHRSVSWYQQTPGQGLQFLFEYFSETQRNKGNFPGRFSGRQFSNSRSEMNVSTLELGDSALYLCASSFGTSGGVNEQFFGPGTRLTVL.